The present T cell receptor beta chain was sequenced within a study of CXCR3-negative and CXCR3-positive naive CD8 T cells. CDR1 is SQVTM, CDR2 ANQGSEA, per germline. This CDR3 comprises 17 residues. Regarding this clonotype: Its antigen is not identified.

Study outcomes and limitations: Naive cells positive for CXCR3 carried more hydrophobic TRB CDR3s than CXCR3-negative ones.

The authors prepared UMI-labeled TRB cDNA libraries by 5' RACE. TCRdb re-called the 5' RACE reads and gives one entry per CDR3 protein, without DNA. The sample is made up of about 140,000 distinct CDR3 sequences, and the top ten hold approximately 0.4% of it. The sequence derives from a human donor in good health. Some clones in this sample may be carry-over from other donors' samples. This chain uses TRBV29-1 with TRBJ2-4; no DNA is available, so the TRBD1 call from TCRdb remains unchecked. The sequenced sample was naive CXCR3+ CD8+ T cells from blood. Subset noted: CD45RO-CCR7+CD27+CD95- naive CD8+ T cells expressing CXCR3 (TNR3+). The CDR3 is CSVEGQGVGVAKNIQYF.